The 9 T cell receptor beta chains below all came from one sample that was sequenced in a study of T-cell memory formation after mild COVID-19. TCRdb re-derived calls from the 5' RACE reads in MiXCR, one entry per CDR3 protein. The data hold a few hundred thousand distinct CDR3 sequences, with roughly 20% observed a single time. Material: PBMCs or a T cell subset sorted from them (not recorded which). The receptors originated from an adult woman who had mild COVID-19 (a few samples of this study predate the infection). Cell type and time point are not known.

The chain is built from TRBV7-2 and TRBJ2-7; D unresolved. This CDR3 contains 15 residues. Trimming left V 1 base short and J 2 bases short, with 12 bases between. Per germline, CDR1 SGHTA and CDR2 FQGNSA. CDR3 residues: CASSLDPNFAYEQYF. The CDR3 DNA follows: TGTGCCAGCAGCTTAGACCCCAACTTCGCCTACGAGCAGTACTTC.

V and J are TRBV12-3 or TRBV12-4 and TRBJ2-7, with a weak D call TRBD1 (6 bases). The CDR3 extends over 16 amino acids. Between the trimmed V and J ends, which lost 4 bases and 3 bases, there was a span of 19 bases. The CDR3 nucleotides are TGTGCCAGCAGTTCCAGACGGACAGTCCTGGGCTACGAGCAGTACTTC. Translated: CASSSRRTVLGYEQYF.

The chain joins TRBV10-3 to TRBJ1-2; D may be TRBD1 (6 bases). The CDR3 is 15 amino acids. Per germline, CDR1 ENHRY and CDR2 SYGVKD. Trimming pared 2 bases from V and 4 bases from J, leaving 14 bases between. The CDR3 DNA reads as TGTGCCATCAGTGAGACCCTACAGGGTCGCTATGGCTACACCTTC. Translated: CAISETLQGRYGYTF.

This chain joins TRBV6-4 and TRBJ2-3; TRBD2 might be the D (6 bases). The CDR3 is 14 amino acids. CDR1 is MRHNA and CDR2 is SNTAGT in the germline V gene. V was trimmed by 2 bases and J by 4 bases, leaving 10 bases between them. CDR3 nucleotides: TGTGCCAGCAGTGACGGGGGGTTGGCAGATACGCAGTATTTT. As protein: CASSDGGLADTQYF.

This clonotype was counted between two and nine times. The chain employs TRBV5-6 and TRBJ1-2; a weak D match, TRBD1 (6 bases). V was cut by 0 bases and J by 4 bases, with 10 bases left in between. This CDR3 contains 14 residues. CDR1 is SGHDT, CDR2 YYEEEE, per germline. CDR3 sequence: CASSLVARGYGYTF. The DNA of the CDR3 is TGTGCCAGCAGCTTGGTGGCCAGGGGCTATGGCTACACCTTC.

J is TRBJ2-7 and V is TRBV30; tentatively, D is TRBD1 (5 bases). V gave up 0 bases and J gave up 5 bases, with 8 bases separating them. The germline gives CDR1 GTSNPN, CDR2 SVGIG (reference sequence). The CDR3 is made up of 12 amino acids. CDR3 in amino acids: CAWSVAGHEQYF. For the CDR3, the DNA is TGTGCCTGGAGTGTGGCAGGGCACGAGCAGTACTTC.

The chain has TRBV30 and TRBJ1-2; D uncertain. Germline assignment: CDR1 GTSNPN and CDR2 SVGIG (reference sequence). Trimming removed 1 base at V and 8 bases at J, with 17 bases between. The CDR3 runs to 14 residues. The CDR3 reads CAWSARLEAGGYTF. CDR3 in DNA: TGTGCCTGGAGTGCCCGTCTGGAGGCGGGGGGCTACACCTTC.

Only a few counts were recorded for this clonotype. The chain is built from TRBV7-6 and TRBJ2-7; 9 nucleotides line up with TRBD1. This CDR3 has 15 residues. The V and J ends lost 5 bases and 2 bases, in that order; junction bases with no gene match: 7. Germline CDR1 SGHVS, CDR2 FNYEAQ. CDR3 nucleotides: TGTGCCAGCAGCAGCGGGACAGGGCTAACCTACGAGCAGTACTTC. Translating it yields CASSSGTGLTYEQYF.

This clonotype appeared a few times. The CDR3 here is CATSDPTSTTDTQYF. CDR3 in DNA: TGTGCCACCAGTGATCCGACATCTACCACAGATACGCAGTATTTT. The chain has TRBV24-1 and TRBJ2-3; D uncertain. V lost 3 bases and J 2 bases, leaving 11 bases between the germline ends. This CDR3 is 15 amino acids long. CDR1 is KGHDR, CDR2 SFDVKD, per germline.